These T cell receptor beta chains were read from a single sample in a study of tumor-infiltrating lymphocytes in primary liver carcinoma. One entry per CDR3 protein, called by TCRdb with MiXCR from the multiplex PCR reads. The sample lists more than 45,000 distinct CDR3 sequences; around 79% were seen once. Sequenced: liver tumor tissue from sampling region 3. The receptors here all came from a man between 40 and 49 years old with primary liver carcinoma and hepatitis B virus infection. Each CDR3 is given with its conserved first and last residue. The D gene is left open where the match is weak. Expanded clones are given a class, and other clones once, few, many or no size at all.

abundance	d_gene	v_gene	j_gene	CDR3nt	CDR3aa
NA	TRBD1	TRBV6-5	TRBJ2-1	TGTGCCAGTAGGCCCATGCAGGGGGCCCTACAGTTAAATGAGCAGTTCTTC	CASRPMQGALQLNEQFF
many	NA	TRBV6-6	TRBJ1-1	TGTGCCAGCACCCGACGCCAAGAGGGGACTGAAGCTTTCTTT	CASTRRQEGTEAFF
NA	TRBD2	TRBV29-1	TRBJ2-5	TGCAACGTCGGTGGGAGGGCCGCTGAGACACAGTACTTC	CNVGGRAAETQYF
NA	NA	TRBV4-1	TRBJ2-3	TGCGCCAGCAGCCCAGAGGCGGGAATAAGCATAGATACGCAGTATTTT	CASSPEAGISIDTQYF
NA	TRBD2	TRBV4-1	TRBJ2-2	TGCGCCAGCAGTCAATCTAGCGGGAACACCGGGGAGCTGTTGTTT	CASSQSSGNTGELLF
NA	NA	TRBV5-1	TRBJ1-5	TGCGCTAGCCGCTTGGCGGGGTTGGGAAATCAGCCCCAGCATTTT	CASRLAGLGNQPQHF
NA	NA	TRBV5-4	TRBJ1-6	TGTGCCAGCAACTTGGGTCTGACAAATTCACCCCTCCACTTT	CASNLGLTNSPLHF
many	TRBD2	TRBV5-1	TRBJ2-1	TGCGCCAGCAGCTTTAGCGGGAGTAGTAATGAGCAGTTCTTC	CASSFSGSSNEQFF
NA	NA	TRBV11-1	TRBJ2-3	TGTGCAAGCAGCCGCAGGGATCGCTACCCCACAGATACGCAATATTTT	CASSRRDRYPTDTQYF
NA	NA	TRBV11-2	TRBJ2-5	TGTGCCAGCAGCGACCTGACAGGAACGGGAGAGATCCAATACTTC	CASSDLTGTGEIQYF